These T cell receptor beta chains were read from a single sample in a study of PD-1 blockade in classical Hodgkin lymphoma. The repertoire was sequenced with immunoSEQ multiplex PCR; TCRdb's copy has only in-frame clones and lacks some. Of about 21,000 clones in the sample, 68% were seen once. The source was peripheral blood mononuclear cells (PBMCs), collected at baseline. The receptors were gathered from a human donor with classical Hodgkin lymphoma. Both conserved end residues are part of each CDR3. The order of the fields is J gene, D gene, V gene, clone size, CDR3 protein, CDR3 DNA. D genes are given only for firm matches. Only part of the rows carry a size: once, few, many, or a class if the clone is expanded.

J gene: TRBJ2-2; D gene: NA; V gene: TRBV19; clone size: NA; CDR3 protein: CASTERGRSNTGELFF; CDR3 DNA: TGTGCCAGTACTGAAAGGGGACGTTCGAACACCGGGGAGCTGTTTTTT
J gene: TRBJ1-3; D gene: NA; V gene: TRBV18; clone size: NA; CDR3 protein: CASSPPGQGLNTIYF; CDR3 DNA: TGTGCCAGCTCACCACCAGGGCAGGGACTAAACACCATATATTTT
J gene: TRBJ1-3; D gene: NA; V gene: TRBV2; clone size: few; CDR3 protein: CASRGQGSSGNTIYF; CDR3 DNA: TGTGCCAGCAGGGGGCAGGGCTCCTCTGGAAACACCATATATTTT
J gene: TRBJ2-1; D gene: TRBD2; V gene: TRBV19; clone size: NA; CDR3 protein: CASSIEASGSFNEQFF; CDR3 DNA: TGTGCCAGTAGTATAGAGGCTAGCGGGAGTTTCAATGAGCAGTTCTTC
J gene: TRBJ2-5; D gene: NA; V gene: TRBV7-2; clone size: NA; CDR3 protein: CASSRLQETQYF; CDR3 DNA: TGTGCCAGCAGCCGATTACAAGAGACCCAGTACTTC
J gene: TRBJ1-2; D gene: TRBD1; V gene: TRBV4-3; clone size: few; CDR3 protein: CASSQGKDRAHGYTF; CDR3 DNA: TGCGCCAGCAGCCAGGGCAAGGACAGGGCGCATGGCTACACCTTC
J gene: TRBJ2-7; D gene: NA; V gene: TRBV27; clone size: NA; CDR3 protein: CASSLYPPESTGYEQYF; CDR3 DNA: TGTGCCAGCAGTTTATACCCCCCGGAGTCAACAGGGTACGAGCAGTACTTC
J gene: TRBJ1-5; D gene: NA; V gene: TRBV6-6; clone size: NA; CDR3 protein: CASSYPTGNDQPQHF; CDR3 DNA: TGTGCCAGCAGTTACCCCACAGGCAACGATCAGCCCCAGCATTTT
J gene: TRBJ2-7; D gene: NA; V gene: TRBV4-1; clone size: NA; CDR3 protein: CASGDLYEQYF; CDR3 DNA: TGCGCCAGCGGGGACTTGTACGAGCAGTACTTC
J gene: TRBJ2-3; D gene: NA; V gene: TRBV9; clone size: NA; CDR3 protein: CASSVGYLGWDTQYF; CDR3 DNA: TGTGCCAGCAGCGTAGGGTACTTAGGGTGGGATACGCAGTATTTT
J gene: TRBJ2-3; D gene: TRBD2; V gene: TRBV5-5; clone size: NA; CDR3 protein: CASDSGRVTDTQYF; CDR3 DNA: TGTGCCAGCGATTCCGGGAGGGTTACAGATACGCAGTATTTT
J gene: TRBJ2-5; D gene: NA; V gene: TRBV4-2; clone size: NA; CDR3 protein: CASSPDAETQYF; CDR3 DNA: TGTGCCAGCAGCCCAGACGCTGAAACCCAGTACTTC
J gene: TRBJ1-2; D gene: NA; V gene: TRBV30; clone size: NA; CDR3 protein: CAWSVFGRLSIYGYTF; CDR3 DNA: TGTGCCTGGAGTGTATTTGGACGGCTATCCATCTATGGCTACACCTTC
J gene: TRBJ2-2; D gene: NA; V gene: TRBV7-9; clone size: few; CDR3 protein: CASSLGGVAGELFF; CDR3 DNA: TGTGCCAGCAGCTTAGGAGGGGTTGCCGGGGAGCTGTTTTTT
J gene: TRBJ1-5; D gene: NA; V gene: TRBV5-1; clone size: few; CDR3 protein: CASSLGGGVRNQPQHF; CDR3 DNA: TGCGCCAGCAGCTTGGGGGGAGGGGTGCGGAATCAGCCCCAGCATTTT
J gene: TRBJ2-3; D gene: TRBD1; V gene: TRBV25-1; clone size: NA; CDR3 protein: CASSVSDRGSTDTQYF; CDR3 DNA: TGTGCCAGCAGTGTGTCCGACAGGGGCTCCACAGATACGCAGTATTTT
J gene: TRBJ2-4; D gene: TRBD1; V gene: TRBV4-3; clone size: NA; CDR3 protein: CASSLIQGNIQYF; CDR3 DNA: TGCGCCAGCAGCCTCATACAGGGGAACATTCAGTACTTC
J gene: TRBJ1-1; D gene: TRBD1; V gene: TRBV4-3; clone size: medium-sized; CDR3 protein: CASSRTTGVAEAFF; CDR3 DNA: TGCGCCAGCAGCCGTACCACAGGGGTGGCTGAAGCTTTCTTT
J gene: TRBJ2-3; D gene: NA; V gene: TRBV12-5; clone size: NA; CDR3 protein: CASGLGDTLTDTQYF; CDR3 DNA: TGTGCTAGTGGTTTGGGGGACACTCTCACAGATACGCAGTATTTT
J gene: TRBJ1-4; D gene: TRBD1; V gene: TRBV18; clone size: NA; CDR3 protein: CASSPGTAEKLFF; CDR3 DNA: TGTGCCAGCTCACCCGGGACAGCTGAAAAACTGTTTTTT
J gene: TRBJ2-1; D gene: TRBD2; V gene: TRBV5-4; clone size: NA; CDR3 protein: CASSLDSGRARNEQFF; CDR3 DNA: TGTGCCAGCAGCTTGGATAGCGGGAGGGCGAGGAATGAGCAGTTCTTC
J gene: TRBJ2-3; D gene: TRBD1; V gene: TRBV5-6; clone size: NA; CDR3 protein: CASSLGGTGTDTQYF; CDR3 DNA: TGTGCCAGCAGCTTGGGGGGGACAGGCACAGATACGCAGTATTTT
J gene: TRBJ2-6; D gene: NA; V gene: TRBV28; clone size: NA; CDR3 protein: CASRAGLSGANVLTF; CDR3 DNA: TGTGCCAGCAGGGCAGGGCTTTCTGGGGCCAACGTCCTGACTTTC
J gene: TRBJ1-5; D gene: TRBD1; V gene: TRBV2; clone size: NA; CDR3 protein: CASSEGQGDQPQHF; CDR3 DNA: TGTGCCAGCAGTGAGGGACAGGGGGATCAGCCCCAGCATTTT
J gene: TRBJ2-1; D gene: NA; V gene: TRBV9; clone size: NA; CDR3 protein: CASSVEAASYNEQFF; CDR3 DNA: TGTGCCAGCAGCGTAGAGGCAGCCTCCTACAATGAGCAGTTCTTC
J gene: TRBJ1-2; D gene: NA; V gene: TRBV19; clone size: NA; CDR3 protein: CASSDRYYGYTF; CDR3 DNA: TGTGCCAGTAGTGACAGATACTATGGCTACACCTTC
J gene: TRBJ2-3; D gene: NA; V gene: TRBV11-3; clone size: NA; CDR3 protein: CASSSGTDTQYF; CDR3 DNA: TGTGCCAGCAGCTCCGGAACAGATACGCAGTATTTT
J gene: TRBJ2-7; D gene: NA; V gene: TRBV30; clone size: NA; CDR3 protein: CAWSGGTGSYEQYF; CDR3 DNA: TGTGCCTGGAGTGGCGGGACTGGCTCCTACGAGCAGTACTTC